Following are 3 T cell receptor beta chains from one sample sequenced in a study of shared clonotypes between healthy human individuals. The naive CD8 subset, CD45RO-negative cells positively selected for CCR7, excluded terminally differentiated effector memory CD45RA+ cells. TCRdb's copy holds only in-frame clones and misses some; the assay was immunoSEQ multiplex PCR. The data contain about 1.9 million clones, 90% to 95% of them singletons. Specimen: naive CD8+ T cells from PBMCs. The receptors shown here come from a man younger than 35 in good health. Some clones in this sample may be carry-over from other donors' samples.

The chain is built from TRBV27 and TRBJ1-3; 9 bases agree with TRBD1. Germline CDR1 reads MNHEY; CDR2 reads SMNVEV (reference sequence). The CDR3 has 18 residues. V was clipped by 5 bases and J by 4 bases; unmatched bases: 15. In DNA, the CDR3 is TGTGCCAGCAGTACGTGGACAGGGGCCAGCGAAAAAGGAAACACCATATATTTT. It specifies CASSTWTGASEKGNTIYF.

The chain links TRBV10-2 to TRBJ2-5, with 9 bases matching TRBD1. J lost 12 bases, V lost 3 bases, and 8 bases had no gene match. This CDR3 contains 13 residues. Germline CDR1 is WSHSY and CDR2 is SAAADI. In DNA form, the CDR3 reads TGCGCCAGCAGTGATACAACACGGACAGGGGAGTACTTC. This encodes CASSDTTRTGEYF.

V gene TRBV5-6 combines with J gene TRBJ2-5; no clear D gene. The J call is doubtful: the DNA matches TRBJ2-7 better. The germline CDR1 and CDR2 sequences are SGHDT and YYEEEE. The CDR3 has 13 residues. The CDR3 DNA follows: TGTGCCAGCAGCTTACTTCGATCTTACGAGCAGTACTTC. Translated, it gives CASSLLRSYEQYF.